This TCR beta chain is drawn from a study of shared clonotypes between healthy human individuals. TCRdb's copy holds only in-frame clones and misses some; the assay was immunoSEQ multiplex PCR. The table lists 780,000 or so clones, around 77% of them singletons, with under 2% in the top ten. Germline assignment: CDR1 MDHEN and CDR2 SYDVKM. V shed 4 bases, J shed 2 bases, and the junction held 10 bases outside the gene matches. The length of the CDR3 is 16 residues. The chain uses TRBV28 and TRBJ1-2, with 7 bases identical to TRBD1. This TCR was recovered from a young woman in good health. The sequencing sample was made of memory CD4+ T cells sorted from blood. Sample subset: CD45RA-negative fraction. The CDR3, as DNA: TGTGCCAGCAGTTCATCGGGACAGACGAACAACTATGGCTACACCTTC. Translation gives CASSSSGQTNNYGYTF.